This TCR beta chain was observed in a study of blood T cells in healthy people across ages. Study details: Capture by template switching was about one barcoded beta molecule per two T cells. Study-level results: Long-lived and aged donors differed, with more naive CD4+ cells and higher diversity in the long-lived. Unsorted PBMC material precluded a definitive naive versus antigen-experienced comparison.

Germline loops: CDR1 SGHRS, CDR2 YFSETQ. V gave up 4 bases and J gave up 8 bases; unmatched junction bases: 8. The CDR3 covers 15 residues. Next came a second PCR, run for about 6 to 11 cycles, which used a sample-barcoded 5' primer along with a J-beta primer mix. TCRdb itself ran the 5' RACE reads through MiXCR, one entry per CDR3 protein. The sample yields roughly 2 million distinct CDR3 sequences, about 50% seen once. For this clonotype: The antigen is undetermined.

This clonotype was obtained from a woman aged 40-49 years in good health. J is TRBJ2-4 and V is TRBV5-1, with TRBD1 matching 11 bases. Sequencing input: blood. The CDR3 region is CASSKNAGQGDIQYF. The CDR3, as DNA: TGCGCCAGCAGCAAGAACGCGGGACAGGGGGACATTCAGTACTTC.